This T cell receptor (beta chain) was sequenced during a study of T-cell reconstitution after alpha-beta-depleted transplantation in children. General study points: TCRbeta diversity was high at day 60 in some patients (a result of surviving recipient T cells and thymic progenitors). Newly generated T cells supplied most T-cell counts and diversity one year post-transplant. As was reported, about two months after transplant, alpha-beta T cells came from several hundred expanded graft clones.

Preparation of the TCRbeta library was carried out with unique molecular identifiers. TCRdb ran MiXCR on the PCR reads and lists one entry per CDR3 protein. Of some 300,000 distinct CDR3 sequences detected, 6.5% to 9% appear once; the ten largest clones hold approximately 9.1%. V was shortened by 2 bases and J by 0 bases, with 9 bases between the two germline ends. Germline V gene data show CDR1 as MGHRA and CDR2 as YSYEKL. The CDR3 is 15 amino acids. Concerning this clonotype itself: Its antigen is not identified.

The chain employs TRBV4-1 and TRBJ2-3; the D gene is possibly TRBD2 (6 bases). The material sequenced was peripheral blood, taken 360 days after TCRalphabeta/CD19-depleted stem cell transplant. This TCR was recovered from a female patient under 10 years old who had a stem cell transplant for Fanconi anemia, so the T cells may come from the graft donor. The CDR3, as DNA: TGCGCCAGCAGCCAATCCGGGACTAGCACAGATACGCAGTATTTT. It codes for CASSQSGTSTDTQYF.